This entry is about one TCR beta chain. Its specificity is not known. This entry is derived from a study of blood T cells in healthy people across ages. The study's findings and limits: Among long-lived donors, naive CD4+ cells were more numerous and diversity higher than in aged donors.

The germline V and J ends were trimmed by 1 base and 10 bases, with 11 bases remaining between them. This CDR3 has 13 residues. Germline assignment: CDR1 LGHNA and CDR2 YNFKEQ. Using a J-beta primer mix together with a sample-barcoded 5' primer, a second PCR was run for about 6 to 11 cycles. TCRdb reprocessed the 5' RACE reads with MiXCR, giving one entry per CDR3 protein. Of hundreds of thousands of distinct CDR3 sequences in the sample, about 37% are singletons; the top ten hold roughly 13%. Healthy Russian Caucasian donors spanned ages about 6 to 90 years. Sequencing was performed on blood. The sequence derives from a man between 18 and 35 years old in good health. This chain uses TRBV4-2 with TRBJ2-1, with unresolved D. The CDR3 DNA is TGTGCCAGCAGCCAAGGGGAAGCCTACGAGCAGTTCTTC. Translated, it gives CASSQGEAYEQFF.